This entry lists 15 T cell receptor beta chains sequenced from one sample in a study of cytomegalovirus exposure and HLA in healthy donors. 13 Jbeta primers and 60 Vbeta primers were used for the PCR. Profiled with immunoSEQ multiplex PCR; TCRdb holds only in-frame clones, not every one. This table has around 100,000 clones, over 60% appearing once. The specimen was PBMCs. These receptors came from a man aged 30-40 years in good health and CMV-seropositive.

The chain carries TRBV5-6 and TRBJ2-1; TRBD1 might be the D (6 bases). This CDR3 comprises 14 residues. The ends were cut back, 3 bases at V and 7 bases at J, with 14 bases in the middle. CDR1 SGHDT and CDR2 YYEEEE come from the germline V gene. The CDR3 reads CASSSDPGANEQFF. Written as DNA, the CDR3 is TGTGCCAGCAGCTCCGACCCAGGGGCAAATGAGCAGTTCTTC. Together with reference TRBV5-6 and TRBJ2-1, the CDR3 gives the full variable domain: DAGVTQSPTHLIKTRGQQVTLRCSPKSGHDTVSWYQQALGQGPQFIFQYYEEEERQRGNFPDRFSGHQFPNYSSELNVNALLLGDSALYLCASSSDPGANEQFFGPGTRLTVL.

This CDR3 reads CASSSGQSIYGYTF. The CDR3 DNA sequence: TGTGCCAGCAGTTCGGGACAGAGCATCTATGGCTACACCTTC. This rearrangement joins TRBV6-5 to TRBJ1-2, with 7 bases lining up with TRBD1. This CDR3 contains 14 residues. Trimming took 4 bases from V and 4 from J; bases not matched to a gene: 6. The germline V gene encodes CDR1 MNHEY and CDR2 SVGAGI.

This clone was detected only a few times. V usage is TRBV4-3 and J usage is TRBJ2-2; possible D gene TRBD1, 6 bases. Germline V gives CDR1 LGHNA, CDR2 YSLEER. Trimming pared 3 bases from V and 7 bases from J, leaving 9 bases between. The CDR3 is 13 amino acids. The CDR3 loop reads CASSQDSRGELFF. Here the CDR3 DNA reads TGCGCCAGCAGCCAGGACAGTCGCGGGGAGCTGTTTTTT.

The chain is built from TRBV2 and TRBJ2-1; 7 bases map to TRBD1. V was clipped by 3 bases and J by 4 bases; unmatched bases: 9. Germline lookup yields CDR1 SNHLY and CDR2 FYNNEI. There are 16 residues in the CDR3. In DNA form, the CDR3 reads TGTGCCAGCAGTGACCTATTGCCGGGACAGTACAATGAGCAGTTCTTC. Amino acids: CASSDLLPGQYNEQFF. Full variable domain (outside the CDR3, taken from reference TRBV2 and TRBJ2-1): EPEVTQTPSHQVTQMGQEVILRCVPISNHLYFYWYRQILGQKVEFLVSFYNNEISEKSEIFDDQFSVERPDGSNFTLKIRSTKLEDSAMYFCASSDLLPGQYNEQFFGPGTRLTVL.

The chain links TRBV25-1 to TRBJ2-7; 9 nucleotides line up with TRBD2. Per germline, CDR1 MGHDK and CDR2 SYGVNS. This CDR3 contains 17 residues. The junction had 13 bases not matched to a gene; V was cut back by 4 bases and J by 3 bases. CDR3 nucleotides: TGTGCCAGCAGTGTCCTCGGGGCTAGCGGGGACCACTACGAGCAGTACTTC. This translates into CASSVLGASGDHYEQYF.

The V and J genes are TRBV28 and TRBJ2-7; 7 nucleotides agree with TRBD2. This CDR3 spans 17 amino acids. The germline gives CDR1 MDHEN, CDR2 SYDVKM. The V and J ends lost 3 bases and 2 bases, in that order; junction bases with no gene match: 13. CDR3 coding DNA: TGTGCCAGCAGTTTTCCGGGGGAGGGGCGAGGAGCCTACGAGCAGTACTTC. Encoded protein: CASSFPGEGRGAYEQYF.

The chain uses TRBV7-3 and TRBJ2-7; D may be TRBD1 (6 bases). Germline CDR1 and CDR2: SGHTA and FQGTGA. The germline V and J ends were trimmed by 4 bases and 5 bases, with 18 bases remaining between them. The CDR3 is 15 amino acids. Here the CDR3 DNA reads TGTGCCAGCAGCTCGACAGGCCCCGGGGACCACGAGCAGTACTTC. Protein: CASSSTGPGDHEQYF.

V is TRBV10-1 and J is TRBJ2-1, with 9 bases matching TRBD1. V was clipped by 3 bases and J by 0 bases; unmatched bases: 12. The CDR3 totals 19 residues. CDR1 and CDR2 (germline): WNHNN, SYGVQD (reference sequence). This chain's CDR3 is CASSDGGTGIMGSYNEQFF. The CDR3 DNA reads as TGCGCCAGCAGTGACGGCGGGACAGGGATAATGGGCTCCTACAATGAGCAGTTCTTC.

The J gene is TRBJ2-7, the V gene TRBV11-2; a possible D gene is TRBD1 (8 bases). Germline CDR1 and CDR2: SGHAT and FQNNGV. The germline V and J ends were trimmed by 5 bases and 2 bases, with 13 bases remaining between them. The CDR3 extends over 14 amino acids. Here the CDR3 DNA reads TGTGCCAGCAGCGTACAGGGGGGGCCCTACGAGCAGTACTTC. The encoded protein is CASSVQGGPYEQYF. The complete variable domain, with remaining parts taken from reference TRBV11-2 and TRBJ2-7, reads EAGVAQSPRYKIIEKRQSVAFWCNPISGHATLYWYQQILGQGPKLLIQFQNNGVVDDSQLPKDRFSAERLKGVDSTLKIQPAKLEDSAVYLCASSVQGGPYEQYFGPGTRLTVT.

The chain employs TRBV19 and TRBJ1-5, with D unclear. This CDR3 contains 14 residues. Germline CDR1 and CDR2: LNHDA and SQIVND (reference sequence). V was clipped by 3 bases and J by 5 bases, with 11 bases between them. CDR3: CASSIEQYDQPQHF. CDR3 DNA sequence: TGTGCCAGTAGTATCGAACAGTACGATCAGCCCCAGCATTTT.

The chain is built from TRBV7-3 and TRBJ2-3, with 10 bases that match TRBD1. Unmatched junction bases numbered 13, after V lost 6 bases and J lost 4 bases. There are 17 residues in the CDR3. From germline, CDR1 is SGHTA and CDR2 FQGTGA. CDR3 loop: CASSKIARDRGADTQYF. CDR3 bases: TGTGCCAGCAGTAAAATCGCCCGGGACAGGGGCGCAGATACGCAGTATTTT.

This clone has only a few counts. The V call is TRBV4-3, the J call TRBJ1-4, with D uncertain. The CDR3 spans 15 residues. The V end lost 0 bases, the J end lost 10 bases, and 15 bases lay between the germline ends. Germline CDR1 reads LGHNA; CDR2 reads YSLEER. CDR3 DNA sequence: TGCGCCAGCAGCCAAGACCTGGGTACAGTAGGAAAACTGTTTTTT. Translation gives CASSQDLGTVGKLFF.

This clone was counted a single time. The V call is TRBV6-1, the J call TRBJ1-2; no definite D call. CDR1 is MNHNS, CDR2 SASEGT, per germline. The CDR3 covers 12 residues. V dropped 2 bases and J dropped 8 bases, with 9 bases sitting between them. The CDR3 DNA reads TGTGCCAGCAGTGAACCGCCCCGGGGCTACACCTTC. This gives the protein CASSEPPRGYTF.

The genes are TRBV13 and TRBJ1-3, with 8 bases that match TRBD1. CDR1 and CDR2 (germline): PRHDT, FYEKMQ (reference sequence). CDR3 length: 20 amino acids. J was trimmed by 0 bases and V by 5 bases; bases with no gene match: 18. The CDR3 nucleotides are TGTGCCAGCAGCCCCCCCGGCCGGACAGGGCCATGGGGCTCTGGAAACACCATATATTTT. Amino acids: CASSPPGRTGPWGSGNTIYF.

Of note for this clone: This CDR3 is also generated by other DNA sequences in the sample. The chain carries TRBV6-6 and TRBJ2-1; 9 bases are shared with TRBD2. Losses at the gene ends were 2 bases for V and 5 bases for J; bases not matched to a gene: 1. Looked up from germline, CDR1 is MNHNY and CDR2 is SVGAGI (reference sequence). The CDR3 is 14 amino acids. The DNA of the CDR3 is TGTGCCAGCAGTTACCCTAGCGGGGACAATGAGCAGTTCTTC. Residues: CASSYPSGDNEQFF.